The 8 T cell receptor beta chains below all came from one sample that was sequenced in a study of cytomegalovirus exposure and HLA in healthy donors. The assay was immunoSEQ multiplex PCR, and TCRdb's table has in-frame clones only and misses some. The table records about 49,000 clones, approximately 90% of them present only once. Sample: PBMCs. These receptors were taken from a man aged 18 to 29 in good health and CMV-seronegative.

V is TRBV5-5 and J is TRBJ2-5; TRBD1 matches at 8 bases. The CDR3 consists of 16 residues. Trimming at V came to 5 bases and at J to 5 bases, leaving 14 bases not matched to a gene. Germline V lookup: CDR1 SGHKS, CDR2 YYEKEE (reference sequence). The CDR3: CASSPTQTGVGETQYF. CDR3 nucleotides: TGTGCCAGCAGTCCAACCCAGACAGGGGTGGGGGAGACCCAGTACTTC. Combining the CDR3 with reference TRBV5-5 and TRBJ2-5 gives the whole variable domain DAGVTQSPTHLIKTRGQQVTLRCSPISGHKSVSWYQQVLGQGPQFIFQYYEKEERGRGNFPDRFSARQFPNYSSELNVNALLLGDSALYLCASSPTQTGVGETQYFGPGTRLLVL.

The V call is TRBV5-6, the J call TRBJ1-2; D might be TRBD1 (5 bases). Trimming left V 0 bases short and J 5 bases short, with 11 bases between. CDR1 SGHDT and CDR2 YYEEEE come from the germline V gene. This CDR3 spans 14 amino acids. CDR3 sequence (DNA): TGTGCCAGCAGCTTGGGAGGCAGGGAATATGGCTACACCTTC. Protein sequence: CASSLGGREYGYTF. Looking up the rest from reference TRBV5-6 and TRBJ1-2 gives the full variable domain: DAGVTQSPTHLIKTRGQQVTLRCSPKSGHDTVSWYQQALGQGPQFIFQYYEEEERQRGNFPDRFSGHQFPNYSSELNVNALLLGDSALYLCASSLGGREYGYTFGSGTRLTVV.

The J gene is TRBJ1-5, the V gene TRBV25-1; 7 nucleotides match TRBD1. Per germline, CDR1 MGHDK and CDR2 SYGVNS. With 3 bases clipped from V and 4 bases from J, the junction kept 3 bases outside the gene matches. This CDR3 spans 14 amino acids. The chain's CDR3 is CASSDLDRNQPQHF. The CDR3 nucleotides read TGTGCCAGCAGTGATTTGGACAGGAATCAGCCCCAGCATTTT.

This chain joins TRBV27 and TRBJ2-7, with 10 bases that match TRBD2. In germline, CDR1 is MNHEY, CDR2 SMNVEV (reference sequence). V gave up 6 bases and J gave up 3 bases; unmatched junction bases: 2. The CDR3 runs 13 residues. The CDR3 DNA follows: TGTGCCAGCAGAACTAGCGGGAACTACGAGCAGTACTTC. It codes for CASRTSGNYEQYF.

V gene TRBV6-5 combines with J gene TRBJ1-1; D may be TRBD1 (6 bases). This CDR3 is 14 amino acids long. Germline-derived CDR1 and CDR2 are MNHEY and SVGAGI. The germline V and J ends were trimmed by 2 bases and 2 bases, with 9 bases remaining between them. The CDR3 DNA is TGTGCCAGCAGTTACGGACAGCCTAACACTGAAGCTTTCTTT. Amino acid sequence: CASSYGQPNTEAFF.

The DNA of the CDR3 is TGTGCCAGCAGTCGTCAGGTCAGCACTGAAGCTTTCTTT. Its translation is CASSRQVSTEAFF. This rearrangement joins TRBV14 to TRBJ1-1; D ambiguous. The V end lost 6 bases, the J end lost 4 bases, and 12 bases lay between the germline ends. Germline lookup yields CDR1 SGHDN and CDR2 FVKESK. The CDR3 has 13 residues.

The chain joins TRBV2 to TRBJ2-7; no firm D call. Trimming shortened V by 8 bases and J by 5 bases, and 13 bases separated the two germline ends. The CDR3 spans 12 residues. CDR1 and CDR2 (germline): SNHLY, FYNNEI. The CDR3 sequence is CASRHRIDEQYF. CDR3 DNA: TGTGCCAGCCGTCACCGTATAGACGAGCAGTACTTC.

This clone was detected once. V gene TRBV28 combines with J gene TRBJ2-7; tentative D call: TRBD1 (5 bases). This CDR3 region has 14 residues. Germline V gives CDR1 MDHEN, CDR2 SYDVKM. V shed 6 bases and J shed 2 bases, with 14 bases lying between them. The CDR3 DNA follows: TGTGCCAGCAGAGAATTACAGGTAACCTACGAGCAGTACTTC. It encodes CASRELQVTYEQYF.